The rows below give T cell receptor beta chains drawn from one sample of a study of blood T cell repertoires in COVID-19. Assay used: immunoSEQ multiplex PCR; TCRdb lists only in-frame clones, some missing. The repertoire has 300,000 to 400,000 clones, around nine tenths of them found once; the top ten carry 3%. Sequenced sample: peripheral blood. The receptor set was obtained from a human donor in a cohort sampled during active COVID-19. CDR3s include the opening cysteine and the closing phenylalanine or tryptophan. Each record gives: CDR3 length, V gene, J gene, CDR3 protein.

CDR3 length: 15; V gene: TRBV30; J gene: TRBJ2-3; CDR3 protein: CAWTTWTSHADTQYF
CDR3 length: 16; V gene: TRBV5-6; J gene: TRBJ2-3; CDR3 protein: CASSSGLAGITDTQYF
CDR3 length: 13; V gene: TRBV7-6; J gene: TRBJ1-6; CDR3 protein: CASSLDGNSPLHF
CDR3 length: 18; V gene: TRBV28; J gene: TRBJ2-7; CDR3 protein: CASSNSGLPIIQSYEQYF
CDR3 length: 16; V gene: TRBV6-4; J gene: TRBJ2-3; CDR3 protein: CASSDGLAGGADTQYF
CDR3 length: 17; V gene: TRBV7-3; J gene: TRBJ2-1; CDR3 protein: CASSPTGRVERYNEQFF
CDR3 length: 14; V gene: TRBV29-1; J gene: TRBJ1-4; CDR3 protein: CSVEDRASEEKLFF
CDR3 length: 16; V gene: TRBV6-6; J gene: TRBJ1-6; CDR3 protein: CASSRQGTSYNSPLHF
CDR3 length: 17; V gene: TRBV24-1; J gene: TRBJ2-2; CDR3 protein: CATSEPRQGRYTGELFF
CDR3 length: 14; V gene: TRBV5-1; J gene: TRBJ1-2; CDR3 protein: CASRGGAANYGYTF
CDR3 length: 16; V gene: TRBV7-7; J gene: TRBJ2-5; CDR3 protein: CASSLALAGGQETQYF
CDR3 length: 15; V gene: TRBV6-5; J gene: TRBJ2-2; CDR3 protein: CASSVGTGYTGELFF
CDR3 length: 16; V gene: TRBV18; J gene: TRBJ2-4; CDR3 protein: CASSLRSDRTKNIQYF
CDR3 length: 14; V gene: TRBV5-6; J gene: TRBJ2-7; CDR3 protein: CASSLAGGPYEQYF
CDR3 length: 13; V gene: TRBV5-1; J gene: TRBJ2-7; CDR3 protein: CASSVEASHEQYF
CDR3 length: 15; V gene: TRBV3-1/TRBV3-2; J gene: TRBJ2-1; CDR3 protein: CASSQAGTSMYEQFF
CDR3 length: 16; V gene: TRBV6-2/TRBV6-3; J gene: TRBJ2-5; CDR3 protein: CASSYPFRGRQETQYF
CDR3 length: 15; V gene: TRBV19; J gene: TRBJ2-7; CDR3 protein: CASSIMANPRYEQYF
CDR3 length: 13; V gene: TRBV6-6; J gene: TRBJ2-2; CDR3 protein: CASSYPFAGELFF
CDR3 length: 22; V gene: TRBV18; J gene: TRBJ2-7; CDR3 protein: CASSPQQDVFGTRGPSSYEQYF
CDR3 length: 15; V gene: TRBV10-3; J gene: TRBJ1-1; CDR3 protein: CAISEAGTKNTEAFF
CDR3 length: 13; V gene: TRBV19; J gene: TRBJ2-1; CDR3 protein: CASSIDREVKQFF
CDR3 length: 14; V gene: TRBV19; J gene: TRBJ1-1; CDR3 protein: CASSIGRVNTEAFF
CDR3 length: 16; V gene: TRBV5-1; J gene: TRBJ2-1; CDR3 protein: CASTHGSRSPHNEQFF
CDR3 length: 11; V gene: TRBV18; J gene: TRBJ2-7; CDR3 protein: CASSPGQASTW
CDR3 length: 15; V gene: TRBV2; J gene: TRBJ2-5; CDR3 protein: CASSESGARQETQYF
CDR3 length: 16; V gene: TRBV25-1; J gene: TRBJ2-5; CDR3 protein: CASSGTSSKYQETQYF
CDR3 length: 17; V gene: TRBV27; J gene: TRBJ2-2; CDR3 protein: CASRLPWTGVNTGELFF
CDR3 length: 12; V gene: TRBV12-3/TRBV12-4; J gene: TRBJ2-3; CDR3 protein: CASSLPADTQYF
CDR3 length: 13; V gene: TRBV5-1; J gene: TRBJ1-1; CDR3 protein: CASSSGQRTEAFF
CDR3 length: 12; V gene: TRBV30; J gene: TRBJ1-2; CDR3 protein: CAWSRTDSGYTF
CDR3 length: 13; V gene: TRBV6-5; J gene: TRBJ2-7; CDR3 protein: CASSRNRGHEQYF
CDR3 length: 15; V gene: TRBV10-3; J gene: TRBJ2-7; CDR3 protein: CAIRVAGELSYEQYF
CDR3 length: 14; V gene: TRBV2; J gene: TRBJ2-5; CDR3 protein: CASSEGGFRETQYF
CDR3 length: 15; V gene: TRBV6-4; J gene: TRBJ2-7; CDR3 protein: CASSETGTPDHEQYF
CDR3 length: 14; V gene: TRBV6-6; J gene: TRBJ1-4; CDR3 protein: CASRPRGLGEKLFF
CDR3 length: 14; V gene: TRBV18; J gene: TRBJ1-4; CDR3 protein: CASSRDSDYEKLFF
CDR3 length: 13; V gene: TRBV7-3; J gene: TRBJ2-1; CDR3 protein: CASSPDRYNEQFF
CDR3 length: 14; V gene: TRBV6-5; J gene: TRBJ2-1; CDR3 protein: CASRRQGSYNEQFF
CDR3 length: 17; V gene: TRBV7-8; J gene: TRBJ2-2; CDR3 protein: CASSFDRPQTSGGELFF
CDR3 length: 18; V gene: TRBV5-1; J gene: TRBJ2-3; CDR3 protein: CASSLGGLADTSTDTQYF
CDR3 length: 16; V gene: TRBV2; J gene: TRBJ2-3; CDR3 protein: CASSEAGAGGTDTQYF
CDR3 length: 15; V gene: TRBV7-9; J gene: TRBJ1-1; CDR3 protein: CASSLVLGVETEAFF
CDR3 length: 15; V gene: TRBV4-2; J gene: TRBJ2-2; CDR3 protein: CASSQDRRVTGELFF
CDR3 length: 14; V gene: TRBV2; J gene: TRBJ2-7; CDR3 protein: CAGIAGGMSYEQYF
CDR3 length: 15; V gene: TRBV6-6; J gene: TRBJ2-7; CDR3 protein: CASSLSRDRAYEQYF
CDR3 length: 11; V gene: TRBV3-1/TRBV3-2; J gene: TRBJ2-5; CDR3 protein: CASSREETQYF
CDR3 length: 15; V gene: TRBV3-1/TRBV3-2; J gene: TRBJ2-1; CDR3 protein: CASSQGYPGYNEQFF
CDR3 length: 15; V gene: TRBV5-6; J gene: TRBJ1-2; CDR3 protein: CASSSYRGSNYGYTF
CDR3 length: 14; V gene: TRBV19; J gene: TRBJ2-5; CDR3 protein: CASSIDRIQETQYF
CDR3 length: 18; V gene: TRBV24-1; J gene: TRBJ2-2; CDR3 protein: CATSPLTSGSFDTGELFF
CDR3 length: 15; V gene: TRBV10-3; J gene: TRBJ1-6; CDR3 protein: CAISYGQAGNSPLHF
CDR3 length: 13; V gene: TRBV30; J gene: TRBJ1-2; CDR3 protein: CAWSPQGYYGYTF
CDR3 length: 13; V gene: TRBV21-1; J gene: TRBJ1-5; CDR3 protein: CASTPKGDQPQHF